These T cell receptor beta chains were read from a single sample in a study of blood T cell repertoires in COVID-19. Profiling relied on immunoSEQ multiplex PCR, and the TCRdb table lists in-frame clones only, not all of them. The data hold roughly 460,000 clones, with about 87% observed a single time. The sequencing sample was made of peripheral blood. The receptor set was obtained from a man younger than 30 with COVID-19, enrolled during active disease. CDR3s include the opening cysteine and the closing phenylalanine or tryptophan.

v_call: TRBV7-8
cdr3_aa: CASSLAGTLQWRNSPLHF

v_call: TRBV10-2
cdr3_aa: CASTDRGDAFF

v_call: TRBV7-9
cdr3_aa: CASSPIYEQYF

v_call: TRBV9
cdr3_aa: CASSATSLNTQYF

v_call: TRBV10-2
cdr3_aa: CATGGERLAEQFF

v_call: TRBV3-1/TRBV3-2
cdr3_aa: CASSRTGGASGANVLTF

v_call: TRBV30
cdr3_aa: CAWKRKRGFSYNEQFF

v_call: TRBV18
cdr3_aa: CASSPQTGNTGELFF

v_call: TRBV10-3
cdr3_aa: CAIRGQGGNQPQHF

v_call: TRBV29-1
cdr3_aa: CSASGGTGEQYF

v_call: TRBV6-4
cdr3_aa: CASSDSGGGGGYTF

v_call: TRBV6-5
cdr3_aa: CASSRDRGRVYGYTF

v_call: TRBV6-4
cdr3_aa: CASSAEEGTGELFF

v_call: TRBV24-1
cdr3_aa: CATSDGGSGANVLTF

v_call: TRBV5-1
cdr3_aa: CASSGDRGNTDTQYF

v_call: TRBV19
cdr3_aa: CASSSQGDSYNEQFF

v_call: TRBV5-1
cdr3_aa: CASSPGQGIEKLFF

v_call: TRBV4-1
cdr3_aa: CASSQGLRYNSPLHF

v_call: TRBV29-1
cdr3_aa: CSVARGGLNTEAFF

v_call: TRBV11-2
cdr3_aa: CASSQGGLADNEQFF

v_call: TRBV4-1
cdr3_aa: CASSQSLASGANVLTF

v_call: TRBV4-1
cdr3_aa: CASSPTRENIQYF

v_call: TRBV19
cdr3_aa: CASSQVGAAEAFF

v_call: TRBV7-8
cdr3_aa: CASSLATGSNQPQHF

v_call: TRBV6-5
cdr3_aa: CASRSTVAGANVLTF

v_call: TRBV10-3
cdr3_aa: CAISDLGMEQFF

v_call: TRBV5-1
cdr3_aa: CASSYRADPIYNEQFF

v_call: TRBV4-1
cdr3_aa: CASSQGTGGSSYEQYF

v_call: TRBV10-2
cdr3_aa: CASRRYSYEQYF

v_call: TRBV4-1
cdr3_aa: CASSQGQGVGGELFF

v_call: TRBV10-3
cdr3_aa: CAISSNTDKENLYEQYF

v_call: TRBV18
cdr3_aa: CASSPQNSGTSGNIQYF

v_call: TRBV19
cdr3_aa: CASSISARQGGSYEQYF

v_call: TRBV7-9
cdr3_aa: CASSSEETQYF

v_call: TRBV14
cdr3_aa: CASSQGLAGGASGTQYF

v_call: TRBV10-2
cdr3_aa: CASSEGLAGGPKQYF

v_call: TRBV2
cdr3_aa: CASSAGTVQPGEAFF

v_call: TRBV3-1/TRBV3-2
cdr3_aa: CASSQAAPGTGNTEAFF

v_call: TRBV29-1
cdr3_aa: CSVARDQETQYF

v_call: TRBV27
cdr3_aa: CASSFSGYNEQFF

v_call: TRBV3-1/TRBV3-2
cdr3_aa: CASRAQGGRGNTIYF

v_call: TRBV27
cdr3_aa: CASSHARYNEQFF

v_call: TRBV9
cdr3_aa: CASSVNSINEQFF

v_call: TRBV30
cdr3_aa: CAWTQTIGVSYEQYF

v_call: TRBV28
cdr3_aa: CASSGGDRETQYF

v_call: TRBV7-8
cdr3_aa: CASSLEGTATSNGYTF

v_call: TRBV21-1
cdr3_aa: CASGPIGVEVAGELFF

v_call: TRBV7-2
cdr3_aa: CASSLAGTVYQETQYF

v_call: TRBV18
cdr3_aa: CASSPGPQGPYEQYF

v_call: TRBV6-5
cdr3_aa: CASSYRVAGELFF

v_call: TRBV6-2/TRBV6-3
cdr3_aa: CASSYSSGDGNEQFF

v_call: TRBV18
cdr3_aa: CASSPYSIGEGSNQPQHF

v_call: TRBV6-6
cdr3_aa: CASSRPVGQGPHNEQFF

v_call: TRBV6-5
cdr3_aa: CASTPGGGPYEQYF

v_call: TRBV7-8
cdr3_aa: CASSLYRDTALVNNPGYGYTF

v_call: TRBV2
cdr3_aa: CASSSSGVYTEAFF

v_call: TRBV27
cdr3_aa: CASSLKRGGAGSPLHF